These 8 T cell receptor beta chains were sequenced from one sample in a study of tumor and adjacent non-tumor tissue in lung cancer. TCRbeta libraries were built with three rounds of nested PCR, modified from ARM-PCR. TCRdb reprocessed the multiplex PCR reads via MiXCR and lists one record per CDR3 protein. This sample has fewer than 85,000 distinct CDR3 sequences, with over 80% found just once. RNA was extracted from bulk tissue without any cell sorting. The sequenced material came from lung tumor tissue. The receptors were gathered from a woman between 50 and 59 years old with non-small cell lung cancer.

A note on this clonotype: At one of its ends the junction is not consistent with the germline gene, which may arise from a read error. The chain joins TRBV20-1 to TRBJ2-1; 7 bases agree with TRBD2. The CDR3 sequence is 15 residues long. Germline V gives CDR1 DFQATT, CDR2 SNEGSKA (reference sequence). The DNA for the CDR3 is TGCAGTACTAGAGTCCTAGCGGAAGCCTCCAATGAGCAGTTCTTC. Protein sequence: CSTRVLAEASNEQFF.

Notes on this clonotype: No conserved phenylalanine or tryptophan is present at the end of the CDR3, so a read error is the likely explanation. The chain links TRBV11-2 to TRBJ2-2; no reliable D call. Trimming removed 1 base from V and 14 bases from J, with 17 bases in between. The germline V gene has CDR1 SGHAT and CDR2 FQNNGV. The CDR3 covers 14 residues. The CDR3 is CASSLVPGSGELFY. The DNA of the CDR3 is TGTGCCAGCAGCTTAGTGCCCGGTTCCGGAGAACTGTTTTAT.

In the case of this clonotype: Compared with germline, one end of the junction differs, possibly owing to a read error. The rearrangement joins TRBV6-5 to TRBJ2-5; possibly TRBD2 for D (6 bases). CDR1 and CDR2 from the germline V gene are MNHEY and SVGAGI. This CDR3 has 15 amino acids. As DNA, the CDR3 is TGTGCCAGCAGTTATGTCATCACCCCGGGAGAGACTCAGTACTTC. Amino acids: CASSYVITPGETQYF.

As regards this clonotype: One junction end disagrees with the germline gene, perhaps due to a read error. The rearrangement links TRBV6-1 to TRBJ1-6, with a tentative D call TRBD1 (6 bases). This CDR3 has 16 amino acids. CDR1 is MNHNS and CDR2 is SASEGT in the germline V gene. CDR3 DNA sequence: TGTGCCAGCTGTGAGACGGTGGGGGCAGGGAGTTCACCCCTCCACTTT. Translated: CASCETVGAGSSPLHF.

In the case of this clonotype: This may be a read error, as it is one base from a much larger clone. The chain has TRBV20-1 and TRBJ2-1; D is undetermined. This CDR3 is 16 amino acids long. Per germline, CDR1 DFQATT and CDR2 SNEGSKA (reference sequence). The CDR3 DNA sequence: TGCAGTGCTAGATCCGACCCCAGGCGGAGTAACAATAAGCAGTTCTTC. It yields the protein CSARSDPRRSNNKQFF.

A word on this clonotype: Without the conserved terminal phenylalanine or tryptophan, this CDR3 likely stems from a read error. This chain connects TRBV6-6 to TRBJ2-1, with D possibly matching TRBD1 (6 bases). The CDR3 is made up of 15 amino acids. The germline V gene has CDR1 MNHNY and CDR2 SVGAGI (reference sequence). CDR3 loop: CASMIQGSAYNEQFL. In nucleotides, the CDR3 is TGTGCCAGCATGATACAGGGATCCGCTTACAATGAACAGTTCCTC.

About this clonotype: Germline and junction disagree at one end, which may indicate a read error. V gene TRBV29-1 combines with J gene TRBJ2-2; TRBD2 might be the D (7 bases). This CDR3 comprises 14 residues. Germline V CDR1 and CDR2: SQVTM, ANQGSEA. CDR3 residues: CSAKGPETTGGLLF. The CDR3 nucleotides are TGCAGCGCTAAGGGACCAGAAACAACCGGGGGGCTGTTATTT.

This clonotype was counted once. The genes are TRBV4-1 and TRBJ2-7; unclear D gene. The V gene's germline CDR1 is MGHRA and CDR2 YSYEKL. With 3 bases removed from V and 3 bases from J, the gap between germline ends came to 21 bases. The CDR3 has 17 residues. The DNA for the CDR3 is TGCGCCAGCAGCCAGTATGTGGCGATGGCACGAGACTACGAGCAGTACTTC. It specifies CASSQYVAMARDYEQYF.